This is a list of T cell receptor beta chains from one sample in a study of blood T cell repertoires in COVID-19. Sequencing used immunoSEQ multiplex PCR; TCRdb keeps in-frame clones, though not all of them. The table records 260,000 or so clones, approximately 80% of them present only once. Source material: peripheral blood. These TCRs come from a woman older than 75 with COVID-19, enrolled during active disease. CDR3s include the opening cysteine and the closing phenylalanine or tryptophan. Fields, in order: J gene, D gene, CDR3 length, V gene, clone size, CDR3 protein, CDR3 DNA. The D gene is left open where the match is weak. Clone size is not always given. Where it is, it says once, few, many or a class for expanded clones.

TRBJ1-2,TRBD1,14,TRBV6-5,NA,CASSPLDRGYGYTF,TGTGCCAGCAGTCCCTTGGACAGGGGATACGGCTACACCTTC
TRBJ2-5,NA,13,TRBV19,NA,CASSLGAGETQYF,TGTGCCAGTAGTCTTGGGGCAGGAGAGACCCAGTACTTC
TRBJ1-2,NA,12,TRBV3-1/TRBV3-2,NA,CASSQEGGRRLF,TGTGCCAGCAGCCAAGAAGGGGGTAGACGGCTATTC
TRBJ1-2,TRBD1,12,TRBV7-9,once,CASSLAQQGVTF,TGTGCCAGCAGCTTAGCGCAACAGGGGGTCACCTTC
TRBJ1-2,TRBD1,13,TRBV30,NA,CAWRETGSYGYTF,TGTGCCTGGAGAGAGACAGGGAGCTATGGCTACACCTTC
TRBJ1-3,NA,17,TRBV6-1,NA,CASSEPGHPSSGNTIYF,TGTGCCAGCAGTGAGCCGGGACATCCGAGCTCTGGAAACACCATATATTTT
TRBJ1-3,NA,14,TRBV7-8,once,CASSYTASGNTIYF,TGTGCCAGCAGCTATACTGCGTCGGGAAACACCATATATTTT
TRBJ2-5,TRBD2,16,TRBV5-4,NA,CASSLEASGSYGTQYF,TGTGCCAGCAGCTTGGAGGCTAGCGGGAGTTATGGGACCCAGTACTTC
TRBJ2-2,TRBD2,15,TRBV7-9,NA,CASSSSGRVVGELFF,TGTGCCAGCAGCTCAAGCGGGAGGGTAGTCGGGGAGCTGTTTTTT
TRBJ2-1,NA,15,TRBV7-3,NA,CASSPGGPSYNEQFF,TGTGCCAGCAGCCCGGGGGGCCCCTCCTACAATGAGCAGTTCTTC
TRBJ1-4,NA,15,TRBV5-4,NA,CASSTGQTANEKLFF,TGTGCCAGCAGCACCGGACAGACCGCTAATGAAAAACTGTTTTTT
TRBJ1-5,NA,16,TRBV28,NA,CASSRTQGSGNQPQHF,TGTGCCAGCAGCAGGACGCAGGGGTCTGGCAATCAGCCCCAGCATTTT
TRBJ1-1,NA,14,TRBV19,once,CASSPRISDTEAFF,TGTGCCAGTAGTCCGCGGATAAGCGACACTGAAGCTTTCTTT
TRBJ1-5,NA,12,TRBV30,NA,CAWSTGWQPQHF,TGTGCCTGGAGTACAGGTTGGCAGCCCCAGCATTTT
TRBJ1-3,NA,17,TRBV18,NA,CASSPRVSTDSGNTIYF,TGTGCCAGCTCACCAAGAGTCTCGACTGACTCTGGAAACACCATATATTTT
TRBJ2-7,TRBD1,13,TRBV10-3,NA,CAISGVGGWEQYF,TGTGCCATCAGTGGTGTAGGGGGCTGGGAGCAGTACTTC
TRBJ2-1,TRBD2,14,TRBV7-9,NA,CASRQAGGGNEQFF,TGTGCCAGCAGGCAAGCGGGAGGGGGCAATGAGCAGTTCTTC
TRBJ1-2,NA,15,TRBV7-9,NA,CASVSQRQVNYGYTF,TGTGCCAGCGTATCCCAGCGACAGGTTAACTATGGCTACACCTTC
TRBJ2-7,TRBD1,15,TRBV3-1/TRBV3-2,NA,CASSHRDRGPSREYF,TGTGCCAGCAGCCATAGAGACAGGGGTCCGTCGAGGGAGTACTTC
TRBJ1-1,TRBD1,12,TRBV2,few,CASSDPGQLAFF,TGTGCCAGCAGTGACCCGGGACAGTTAGCTTTCTTT
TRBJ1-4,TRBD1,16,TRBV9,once,CASSVGGTGVGEKLFF,TGTGCCAGCAGCGTAGGCGGGACAGGGGTAGGTGAAAAACTGTTTTTT
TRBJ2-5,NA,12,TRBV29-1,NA,CSVQKGGETQYF,TGCAGCGTCCAGAAGGGGGGGGAGACCCAGTACTTC
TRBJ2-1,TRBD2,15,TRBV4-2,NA,CASSRSGTTFNEQFF,TGTGCCAGCAGCCGATCCGGGACTACCTTCAATGAGCAGTTCTTC
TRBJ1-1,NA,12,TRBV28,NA,CASSTGNTEAFF,TGTGCCAGCAGTACAGGAAACACTGAAGCTTTCTTT
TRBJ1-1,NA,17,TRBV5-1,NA,CASSYRVGVSLNTEAFF,TGCGCCAGCAGCTACAGGGTTGGAGTCTCACTGAACACTGAAGCTTTCTTT
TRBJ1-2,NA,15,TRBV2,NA,CASSERGTTTYGYTF,TGTGCCAGCAGTGAAAGAGGGACAACAACCTATGGCTACACCTTC
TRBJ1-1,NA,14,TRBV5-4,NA,CASSLGTANTEAFF,TGTGCCAGCAGCTTAGGAACAGCGAACACTGAAGCTTTCTTT
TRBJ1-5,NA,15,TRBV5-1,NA,CASSLEGSGDQPQHF,TGCGCCAGCAGCTTGGAAGGGAGCGGCGATCAGCCCCAGCATTTT
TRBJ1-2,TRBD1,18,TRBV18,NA,CASSPSLVDRDRAGGYTF,TGTGCCAGCTCACCATCACTAGTCGACCGGGACAGGGCGGGTGGCTACACCTTC
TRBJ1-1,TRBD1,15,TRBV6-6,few,CASSFGTGGLTEAFF,TGTGCCAGCAGTTTCGGGACAGGGGGCCTGACTGAAGCTTTCTTT
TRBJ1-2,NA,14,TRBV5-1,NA,CASSSDGGAYGYTF,TGCGCCAGCAGCTCGGATGGGGGGGCCTATGGCTACACCTTC
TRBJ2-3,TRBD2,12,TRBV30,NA,CAWSRRGGAGYF,TGTGCCTGGAGTCGGCGGGGGGGGGCCGGGTATTTT
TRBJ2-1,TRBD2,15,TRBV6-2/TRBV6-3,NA,CASSPSGINYNEQFF,TGTGCCAGCAGCCCGAGCGGGATTAACTACAATGAGCAGTTCTTC
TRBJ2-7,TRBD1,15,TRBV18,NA,CASSPRRDSSYEQYF,TGTGCCAGCTCACCACGCCGGGACAGTTCCTACGAGCAGTACTTC
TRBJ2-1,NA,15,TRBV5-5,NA,CASSGRLVVANEQFF,TGTGCCAGCAGCGGGAGACTAGTGGTCGCCAATGAGCAGTTCTTC
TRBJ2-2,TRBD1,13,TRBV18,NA,CASSSDRGSQLFF,TGTGCCAGCTCATCGGACAGGGGGTCCCAGCTGTTTTTT
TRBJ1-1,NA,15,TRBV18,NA,CASSRSQVLNTEAFF,TGTGCCAGCTCGAGATCACAGGTCTTGAACACTGAAGCTTTCTTT
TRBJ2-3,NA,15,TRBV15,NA,CATKLAGRGTDTQYF,TGTGCCACCAAACTTGCTGGCAGGGGTACAGATACGCAGTATTTT
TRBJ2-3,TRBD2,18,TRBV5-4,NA,CASSLASGTGRGADTQYF,TGTGCCAGCAGCTTGGCCTCCGGTACCGGGAGGGGAGCAGATACGCAGTATTTT
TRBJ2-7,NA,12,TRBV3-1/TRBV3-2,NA,CASSHLAAEQYF,TGTGCCAGCAGCCACCTTGCGGCCGAGCAGTACTTC
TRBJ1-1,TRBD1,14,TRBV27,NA,CASRGQGRSTEAFF,TGTGCCAGCCGGGGACAGGGAAGGAGCACTGAAGCTTTCTTT
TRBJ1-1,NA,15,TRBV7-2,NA,CASSQGGSQGRLAFF,TGTGCCAGCAGCCAAGGAGGGAGCCAGGGCCGTTTGGCTTTCTTT
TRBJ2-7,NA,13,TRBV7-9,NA,CASSPIDSYEQYF,TGTGCCAGCAGCCCTATTGACTCCTACGAGCAGTACTTC
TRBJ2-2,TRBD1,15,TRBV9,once,CASSVRTGLTGELFF,TGTGCCAGCAGCGTACGGACAGGGTTAACCGGGGAGCTGTTTTTT
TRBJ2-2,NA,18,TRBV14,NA,CASSLSGLRASNTGELFF,TGTGCCAGCAGCCTTAGTGGGTTGAGGGCATCGAACACCGGGGAGCTGTTTTTT
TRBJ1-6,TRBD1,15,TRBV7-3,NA,CASSLSGQPDSPLHF,TGTGCCAGCAGCTTATCGGGACAGCCAGATTCACCCCTCCACTTT
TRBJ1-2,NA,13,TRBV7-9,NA,CASSPSASHGYTF,TGTGCCAGCAGCCCCTCCGCGTCACATGGCTACACCTTC